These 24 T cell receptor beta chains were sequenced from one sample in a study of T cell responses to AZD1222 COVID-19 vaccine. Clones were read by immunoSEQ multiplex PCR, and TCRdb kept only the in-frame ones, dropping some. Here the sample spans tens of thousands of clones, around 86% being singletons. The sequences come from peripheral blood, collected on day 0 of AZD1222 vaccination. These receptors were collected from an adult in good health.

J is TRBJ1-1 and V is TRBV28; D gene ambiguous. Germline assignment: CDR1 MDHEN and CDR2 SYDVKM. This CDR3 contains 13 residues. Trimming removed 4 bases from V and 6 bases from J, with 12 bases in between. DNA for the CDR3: TGTGCCAGCAGTTCCATTACGACCCCTGAAGCTTTCTTT. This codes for CASSSITTPEAFF. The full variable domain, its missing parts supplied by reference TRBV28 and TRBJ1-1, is DVKVTQSSRYLVKRTGEKVFLECVQDMDHENMFWYRQDPGLGLRLIYFSYDVKMKEKGDIPEGYSVSREKKERFSLILESASTNQTSMYLCASSSITTPEAFFGQGTRLTVV.

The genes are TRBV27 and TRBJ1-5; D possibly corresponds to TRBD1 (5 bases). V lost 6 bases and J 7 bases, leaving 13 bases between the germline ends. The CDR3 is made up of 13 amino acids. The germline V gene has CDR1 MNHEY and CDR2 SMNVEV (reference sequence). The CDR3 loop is CASRPLGGQPQHF. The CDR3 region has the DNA TGTGCCAGCAGACCACTCGGGGGGCAGCCCCAGCATTTT.

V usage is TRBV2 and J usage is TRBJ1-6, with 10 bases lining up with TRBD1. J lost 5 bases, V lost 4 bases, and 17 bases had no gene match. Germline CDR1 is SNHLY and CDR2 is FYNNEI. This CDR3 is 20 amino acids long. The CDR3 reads CASSAPPRDRGTLDNSPLHF. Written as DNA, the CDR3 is TGTGCCAGCAGTGCTCCCCCGCGGGACAGGGGTACGTTGGATAATTCACCCCTCCACTTT.

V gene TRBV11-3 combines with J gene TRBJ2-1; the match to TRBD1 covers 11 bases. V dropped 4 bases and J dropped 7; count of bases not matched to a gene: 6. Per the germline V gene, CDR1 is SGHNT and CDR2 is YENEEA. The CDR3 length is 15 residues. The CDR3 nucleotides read TGTGCCAGCAGCTCTTGGACAGGGGGCATGAATGAGCAGTTCTTC. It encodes CASSSWTGGMNEQFF.

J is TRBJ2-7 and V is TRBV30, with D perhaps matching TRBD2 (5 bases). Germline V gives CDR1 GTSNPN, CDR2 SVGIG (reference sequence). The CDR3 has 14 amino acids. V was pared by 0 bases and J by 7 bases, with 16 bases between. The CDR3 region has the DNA TGTGCCTGGAGTGTGTTGCGGTACCGAGGGGAGCAGTACTTC. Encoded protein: CAWSVLRYRGEQYF.

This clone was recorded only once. The CDR3 DNA is TGTGCCAGCAGTGATGCGGGGGGGCGCACAGATACGCAGTATTTT. Protein: CASSDAGGRTDTQYF. This chain joins TRBV6-1 and TRBJ2-3; 9 positions agree with TRBD2. V lost 3 bases, J lost 1 base, and 2 bases stayed unmatched. The germline V gene encodes CDR1 MNHNS and CDR2 SASEGT. The CDR3 loop spans 15 amino acids.

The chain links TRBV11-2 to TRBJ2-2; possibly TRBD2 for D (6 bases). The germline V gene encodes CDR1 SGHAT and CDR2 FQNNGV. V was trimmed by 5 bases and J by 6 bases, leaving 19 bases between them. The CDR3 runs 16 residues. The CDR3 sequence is CASSPAGTRAPGELFF. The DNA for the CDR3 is TGTGCCAGCAGCCCCGCGGGGACCCGAGCCCCCGGGGAGCTGTTTTTT.

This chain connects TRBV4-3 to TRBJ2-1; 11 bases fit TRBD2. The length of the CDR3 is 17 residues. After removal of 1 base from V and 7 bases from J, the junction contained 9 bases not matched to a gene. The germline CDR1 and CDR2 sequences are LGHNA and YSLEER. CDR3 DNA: TGCGCCAGCAGCCAAGCCGGATCTAGCGGGGGGAGGAATGAGCAGTTCTTC. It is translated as CASSQAGSSGGRNEQFF.

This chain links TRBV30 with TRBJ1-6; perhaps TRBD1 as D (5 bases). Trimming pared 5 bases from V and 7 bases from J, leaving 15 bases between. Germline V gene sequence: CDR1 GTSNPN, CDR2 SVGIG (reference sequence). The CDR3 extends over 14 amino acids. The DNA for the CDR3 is TGTGCCTGGCAGACAGCCCTCTCAAATTCACCCCTCCACTTT. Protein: CAWQTALSNSPLHF.

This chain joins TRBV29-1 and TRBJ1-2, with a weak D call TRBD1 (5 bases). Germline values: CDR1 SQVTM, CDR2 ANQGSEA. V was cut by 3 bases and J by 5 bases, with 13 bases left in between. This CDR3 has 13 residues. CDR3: CSVDRQSGYGYTF. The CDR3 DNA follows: TGCAGCGTTGACAGACAGTCTGGGTATGGCTACACCTTC.

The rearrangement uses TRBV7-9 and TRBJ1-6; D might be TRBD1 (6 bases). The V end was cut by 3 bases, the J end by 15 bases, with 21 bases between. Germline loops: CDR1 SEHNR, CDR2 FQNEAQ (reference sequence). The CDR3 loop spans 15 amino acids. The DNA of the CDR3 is TGTGCCAGCAGCTTCCCGCGGGACATCAGCCCACTCCTCCACTTT. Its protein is CASSFPRDISPLLHF. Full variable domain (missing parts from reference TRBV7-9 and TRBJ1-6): DTGVSQNPRHKITKRGQNVTFRCDPISEHNRLYWYRQTLGQGPEFLTYFQNEAQLEKSRLLSDRFSAERPKGSFSTLEIQRTEQGDSAMYLCASSFPRDISPLLHFGNGTRLTVT.

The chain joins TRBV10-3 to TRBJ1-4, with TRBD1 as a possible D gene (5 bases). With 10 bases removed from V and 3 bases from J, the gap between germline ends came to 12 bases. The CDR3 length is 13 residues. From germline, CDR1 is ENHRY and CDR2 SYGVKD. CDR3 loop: CATGRGSNEKLFF. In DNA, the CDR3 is TGTGCCACTGGTAGGGGATCTAATGAAAAACTGTTTTTT.

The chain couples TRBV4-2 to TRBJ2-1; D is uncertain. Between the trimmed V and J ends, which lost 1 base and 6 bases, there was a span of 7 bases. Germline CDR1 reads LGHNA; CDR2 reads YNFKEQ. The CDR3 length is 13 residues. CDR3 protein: CASSQGGPNEQFF. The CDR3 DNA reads TGTGCCAGCAGCCAAGGGGGTCCCAATGAGCAGTTCTTC.

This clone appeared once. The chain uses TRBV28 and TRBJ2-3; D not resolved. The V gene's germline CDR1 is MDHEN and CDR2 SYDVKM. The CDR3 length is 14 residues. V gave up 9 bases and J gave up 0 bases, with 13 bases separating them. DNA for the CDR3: TGTGCCAGTCGTCATGGGATTAGCACAGATACGCAGTATTTT. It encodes CASRHGISTDTQYF.

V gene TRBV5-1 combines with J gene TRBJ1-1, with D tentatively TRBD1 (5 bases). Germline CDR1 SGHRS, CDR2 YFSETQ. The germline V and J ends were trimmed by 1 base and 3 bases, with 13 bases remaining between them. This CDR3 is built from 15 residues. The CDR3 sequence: CASSLSQMGDTEAFF. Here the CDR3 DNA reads TGCGCCAGCAGCTTGTCTCAAATGGGGGACACTGAAGCTTTCTTT.

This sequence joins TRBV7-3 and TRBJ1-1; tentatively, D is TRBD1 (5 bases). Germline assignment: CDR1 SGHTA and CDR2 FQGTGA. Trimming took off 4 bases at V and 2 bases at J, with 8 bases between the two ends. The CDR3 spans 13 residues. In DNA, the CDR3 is TGTGCCAGCAGCTGGACACTAAACACTGAAGCTTTCTTT. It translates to CASSWTLNTEAFF.

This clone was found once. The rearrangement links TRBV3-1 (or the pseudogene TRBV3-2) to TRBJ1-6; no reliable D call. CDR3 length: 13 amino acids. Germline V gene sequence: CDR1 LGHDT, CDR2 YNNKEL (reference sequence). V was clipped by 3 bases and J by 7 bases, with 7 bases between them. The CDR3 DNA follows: TGTGCCAGCAGCCAGGGGTGGAATTCACCCCTCCACTTT. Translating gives CASSQGWNSPLHF.

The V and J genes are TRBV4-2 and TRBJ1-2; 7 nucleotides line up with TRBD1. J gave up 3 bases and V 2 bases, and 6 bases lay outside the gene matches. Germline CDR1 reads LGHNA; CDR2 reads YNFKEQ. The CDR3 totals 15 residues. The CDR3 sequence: CASSQLQGSDYGYTF. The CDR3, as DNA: TGTGCCAGCAGCCAATTACAGGGGTCGGACTATGGCTACACCTTC.

The CDR3 DNA reads as TGTGCCAGCAGCTCCCAGCAGGGGCCCCTCCACTTT. Its protein product is CASSSQQGPLHF. This chain uses TRBV7-3 with TRBJ1-6, with D perhaps matching TRBD1 (6 bases). The V gene lost 4 bases and the J gene lost 13 bases, with 11 bases spanning the gap. The CDR3 contains 12 residues. Germline V gene sequence: CDR1 SGHTA, CDR2 FQGTGA.

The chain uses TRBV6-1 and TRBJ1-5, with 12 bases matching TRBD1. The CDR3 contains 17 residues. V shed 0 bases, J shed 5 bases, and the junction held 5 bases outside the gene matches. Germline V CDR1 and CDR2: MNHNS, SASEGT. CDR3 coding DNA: TGTGCCAGCAGTGAAGCGGGACAGGGGGCTTCGCATCAGCCCCAGCATTTT. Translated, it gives CASSEAGQGASHQPQHF.

Written as DNA, the CDR3 is TGTGCCAGTAGCGCTTTACAGGGAGGCAATCAGCCCCAGCATTTT. Translating it yields CASSALQGGNQPQHF. The chain combines TRBV19 with TRBJ1-5; possible D gene TRBD1, 6 bases. Germline-derived CDR1 and CDR2 are LNHDA and SQIVND (reference sequence). The length of the CDR3 is 15 residues. Trimming cost V 6 bases and J 2 bases, with 14 bases left between them. Full variable domain (rest looked up from reference TRBV19 and TRBJ1-5): DGGITQSPKYLFRKEGQNVTLSCEQNLNHDAMYWYRQDPGQGLRLIYYSQIVNDFQKGDIAEGYSVSREKKESFPLTVTSAQKNPTAFYLCASSALQGGNQPQHFGDGTRLSIL.

This chain's CDR3 is CASSLLSRWGYTF. The CDR3 DNA reads TGTGCCAGCAGTCTCCTATCTCGTTGGGGCTACACCTTC. The chain joins TRBV28 to TRBJ1-2; D gene ambiguous. Germline V gives CDR1 MDHEN, CDR2 SYDVKM. V dropped 5 bases and J dropped 8 bases, with 15 bases sitting between them. The CDR3 is 13 residues long.

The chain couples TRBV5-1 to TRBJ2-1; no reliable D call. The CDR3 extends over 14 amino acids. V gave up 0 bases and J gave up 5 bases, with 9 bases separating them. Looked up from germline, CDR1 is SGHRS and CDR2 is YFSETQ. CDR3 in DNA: TGCGCCAGCAGCTTGGAGGCAGAAAACAATGAGCAGTTCTTC. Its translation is CASSLEAENNEQFF.

The chain's CDR3 is CASSEALGQPFNYGYTF. The CDR3 DNA reads as TGTGCCAGCAGTGAAGCTTTAGGGCAGCCTTTCAATTATGGCTACACCTTC. The chain employs TRBV6-1 and TRBJ1-2; D is ambiguous. V lost 0 bases and J 5 bases, leaving 19 bases between the germline ends. CDR3 size: 17 residues. Germline V lookup: CDR1 MNHNS, CDR2 SASEGT.